The source of this TCR beta chain is a study of T cell changes during pregnancy in multiple sclerosis. The CDR3 spans 15 residues. Trimming left V 0 bases short and J 6 bases short, with 15 bases between. Per the germline V gene, CDR1 is LNHDA and CDR2 is SQIVND (reference sequence). Measured with immunoSEQ multiplex PCR; TCRdb has only the in-frame clones, and not every one. Counted here are about 55,000 clones, approximately 94% occurring once; the ten biggest clones make up 3% to 3.5%. This chain uses TRBV19 with TRBJ2-7; no definite D call. This receptor was obtained from a female donor with multiple sclerosis, enrolled in a pregnancy study. This sample comprised CD8+ T cells from peripheral blood mononuclear cells, obtained in the third trimester of pregnancy. This CDR3 reads CASSIDAGSLSEQYF. In DNA form, the CDR3 reads TGTGCCAGTAGTATAGACGCAGGTTCCCTTTCCGAGCAGTACTTC.